These 24 T cell receptor beta chains were sequenced from one sample in a study of cytomegalovirus exposure and HLA in healthy donors (dated by TCRdb to 2016 to 2017). The library relied on the immunoSEQ multiplex PCR assay. For the multiplex PCR, a mixture combining 60 forward primers for TCR Vbeta segments and 13 reverse primers for TCR Jbeta segments was used. Drawn from immuneACCESS, this table holds only the in-frame rearrangements with V and J called that TCRdb kept. Clones are partly lost; checked studies trace under half to an unresolved V gene and leave the rest unexplained. The sample table records around 200,000 clones; approximately 78% of these occur just once. 2.7% of the sample is in the top ten clones. What was sequenced was PBMCs. These receptors originate from a woman in her 40s in good health and CMV-seronegative.

The chain has TRBV2 and TRBJ1-5; 7 positions match TRBD1. This CDR3 is built from 15 residues. Germline V gives CDR1 SNHLY, CDR2 FYNNEI. Germline trimming cut 7 bases from V and 3 bases from J; bases unmatched to any gene: 9. CDR3 DNA sequence: TGTGCCAGCACTCGACAGGGATTAGACAATCAGCCCCAGCATTTT. The encoded protein is CASTRQGLDNQPQHF.

The CDR3 sequence is CAISDTSGISYNEQFF. CDR3 coding DNA: TGTGCCATCAGCGACACTAGCGGCATCTCCTACAATGAGCAGTTCTTC. This chain connects TRBV10-3 to TRBJ2-1; TRBD2 agrees at 8 bases. The CDR3 has 16 residues. Germline CDR1 reads ENHRY; CDR2 reads SYGVKD. V lost 6 bases and J lost 0; bases outside the gene matches: 7.

As concerns this clone: This same CDR3 is encoded by further DNA sequences in the sample. The rearrangement links TRBV27 to TRBJ2-5; 10 bases are shared with TRBD2. The CDR3 contains 14 residues. J lost 4 bases, V lost 5 bases, and 4 bases had no gene match. Germline loops: CDR1 MNHEY, CDR2 SMNVEV (reference sequence). Here the CDR3 reads CASSPWTSGETQYF. Here the CDR3 DNA reads TGTGCCAGCAGTCCTTGGACTAGCGGAGAGACCCAGTACTTC.

This chain links TRBV7-2 with TRBJ2-4; perhaps TRBD1 as D (5 bases). The germline V gene has CDR1 SGHTA and CDR2 FQGNSA. This CDR3 has 16 amino acids. The V gene lost 5 bases and the J gene lost 0 bases, with 14 bases spanning the gap. CDR3 amino acids: CASSLDRTLAKNIQYF. Here the CDR3 DNA reads TGTGCCAGCAGCCTAGACAGAACCCTAGCCAAAAACATTCAGTACTTC.

This chain connects TRBV2 to TRBJ1-1, with D possibly being TRBD1 (5 bases). The CDR3 runs to 14 residues. With 6 bases removed from V and 10 bases from J, the gap between germline ends came to 21 bases. Germline assignment: CDR1 SNHLY and CDR2 FYNNEI. The CDR3 region has the DNA TGTGCCAGCAGAACGTTTGGGGCCTTTAATTTAGCTTTCTTT. Translation gives CASRTFGAFNLAFF.

The CDR3 loop reads CASSTTGSSSYEQYF. In nucleotides, the CDR3 is TGTGCCAGCAGTACGACAGGGTCGAGCTCCTACGAGCAGTACTTC. The chain uses TRBV28 and TRBJ2-7; 7 positions agree with TRBD1. Germline lookup yields CDR1 MDHEN and CDR2 SYDVKM. Trimming removed 5 bases from V and 0 bases from J; junction bases left unmatched: 7. The CDR3 loop spans 15 amino acids.

This CDR3 reads CASSWSRAGTGFSYTF. The CDR3 nucleotides are TGTGCCAGCAGCTGGAGCCGAGCCGGGACAGGGTTCTCTTACACCTTC. The chain has TRBV7-9 and TRBJ1-2; TRBD1 matches at 9 bases. The CDR3 consists of 16 residues. Germline CDR1 SEHNR, CDR2 FQNEAQ (reference sequence). V dropped 4 bases and J dropped 11; count of bases not matched to a gene: 17.

The V and J genes are TRBV11-2 and TRBJ2-1; D gene unclear. Germline CDR1 reads SGHAT; CDR2 reads FQNNGV. The CDR3 sequence is 14 residues long. V was trimmed by 6 bases and J by 6 bases, leaving 15 bases between them. The CDR3 DNA sequence: TGTGCCAGCAGTCCGGGTCCCTTCTCCAATGAGCAGTTCTTC. Translated, it gives CASSPGPFSNEQFF.

For the CDR3, the DNA is TGTGCCAGTATCGACAGGTCCGGAGGTGAAAAACTGTTTTTT. This encodes CASIDRSGGEKLFF. The gene calls are TRBV19 and TRBJ1-4, with a tentative D call TRBD1 (6 bases). Germline V lookup: CDR1 LNHDA, CDR2 SQIVND (reference sequence). This CDR3 spans 14 amino acids. The V and J ends lost 7 bases and 7 bases respectively, with 16 bases between them.

The chain couples TRBV18 to TRBJ1-2; TRBD1 agrees at 12 bases. J lost 5 bases, V lost 3 bases, and 4 bases had no gene match. The CDR3 has 15 amino acids. Germline V lookup: CDR1 KGHSH, CDR2 LQKENI. The CDR3: CASSPGQGARYGYTF. The CDR3 DNA follows: TGTGCCAGCTCACCGGGACAGGGGGCGCGATATGGCTACACCTTC.

The genes are TRBV5-4 and TRBJ2-3; a possible D gene is TRBD2 (5 bases). With 3 bases removed from V and 2 bases from J, the gap between germline ends came to 13 bases. In germline, CDR1 is SGHNT, CDR2 YYREEE (reference sequence). This CDR3 has 15 residues. CDR3 in amino acids: CASSSISVYTDTQYF. The CDR3 region has the DNA TGTGCCAGCAGCTCGATTAGCGTCTACACAGATACGCAGTATTTT.

The gene calls are TRBV18 and TRBJ1-2; D is uncertain. The CDR3 has 14 amino acids. Per germline, CDR1 KGHSH and CDR2 LQKENI. V dropped 3 bases and J dropped 3 bases, with 11 bases sitting between them. CDR3 nucleotide sequence: TGTGCCAGCTCACCCGGCCCCGGGGACTATGGCTACACCTTC. Translating it yields CASSPGPGDYGYTF.

In its sample, this clone was seen a few times. CDR3 DNA: TGTGCCAGCATTCCGGGACAGGGGGCGCGGGGGGCCAACGTCCTGACTTTC. Protein: CASIPGQGARGANVLTF. The rearrangement uses TRBV7-9 and TRBJ2-6; 12 positions match TRBD1. This CDR3 spans 17 amino acids. J was trimmed by 4 bases and V by 7 bases; bases with no gene match: 8. In germline, CDR1 is SEHNR, CDR2 FQNEAQ (reference sequence).

This chain joins TRBV6-5 and TRBJ2-1; tentative D call: TRBD1 (6 bases). Germline V gives CDR1 MNHEY, CDR2 SVGAGI. The V end was cut by 0 bases, the J end by 1 base, with 10 bases between. The CDR3 has 16 residues. The CDR3 loop is CASSYSPGASYNEQFF. The CDR3 DNA sequence: TGTGCCAGCAGTTACTCACCAGGGGCGTCCTACAATGAGCAGTTCTTC.

This clone appeared once. This chain links TRBV25-1 with TRBJ1-3; D is unresolved. Germline CDR1 reads MGHDK; CDR2 reads SYGVNS. The CDR3 loop spans 15 amino acids. With 2 bases removed from V and 2 bases from J, the gap between germline ends came to 10 bases. The CDR3 protein is CASSELGETGNTIYF. The CDR3 DNA reads TGTGCCAGCAGTGAACTAGGAGAAACTGGAAACACCATATATTTT.

The chain employs TRBV7-9 and TRBJ2-1; D gene ambiguous. V dropped 4 bases and J dropped 7 bases, with 11 bases sitting between them. Germline lookup yields CDR1 SEHNR and CDR2 FQNEAQ (reference sequence). The length of the CDR3 is 13 residues. The CDR3 region is CASSSPHRNEQFF. DNA for the CDR3: TGTGCCAGCAGCTCCCCCCACAGAAATGAGCAGTTCTTC.

The J gene is TRBJ2-3, the V gene TRBV29-1; TRBD1 is a possible D gene (5 bases). The J call may be faulty, since TRBJ2-1 better matches the DNA end. Germline assignment: CDR1 SQVTM and CDR2 ANQGSEA. The CDR3 has 11 amino acids. CDR3 sequence (DNA): TGCAGCGTTTTGACAGCGAATGAGCAGTTCTTC. This sequence encodes CSVLTANEQFF.

The rearrangement uses TRBV13 and TRBJ2-2, with TRBD2 identical over 11 bases. The CDR3 sequence is 17 residues long. Germline CDR1 and CDR2: PRHDT and FYEKMQ (reference sequence). V trimming: 5 bases; J trimming: 0 bases; junction bases outside the gene matches: 5. For the CDR3, the DNA is TGTGCCAGCAGCCCCCTAGCGGGAGGCGCGAACACCGGGGAGCTGTTTTTT. This encodes CASSPLAGGANTGELFF.

The J gene is TRBJ2-4, the V gene TRBV19; 13 nucleotides agree with TRBD2. The CDR3 loop spans 17 amino acids. Germline V gene sequence: CDR1 LNHDA, CDR2 SQIVND (reference sequence). J lost 1 base, V lost 5 bases, and 5 bases had no gene match. CDR3: CASSLWTSGSAKNIQYF. The DNA of the CDR3 is TGTGCCAGTAGTCTCTGGACTAGCGGGAGTGCCAAAAACATTCAGTACTTC.

The chain links TRBV19 to TRBJ1-1; 9 bases align to TRBD1. V lost 5 bases to trimming and J lost 4 bases; unmatched junction nucleotides: 5. This CDR3 has 14 residues. In germline, CDR1 is LNHDA, CDR2 SQIVND (reference sequence). CDR3 loop: CASSVGQGSTEAFF. In DNA, the CDR3 is TGTGCCAGTAGTGTCGGACAGGGGAGCACTGAAGCTTTCTTT.

As concerns this clone: Other DNA sequences in this sample translate to the same CDR3. J is TRBJ1-2 and V is TRBV6-1, with a tentative D call TRBD1 (5 bases). CDR1 and CDR2 (germline): MNHNS, SASEGT. CDR3 length: 12 residues. V lost 5 bases and J 8 bases, leaving 12 bases between the germline ends. The CDR3 protein is CASSRTGRGYTF. DNA of the CDR3: TGTGCCAGCAGTCGCACAGGCCGCGGCTACACCTTC.

This CDR3 is CASSPTSGPLRFNEQFF. CDR3 DNA: TGCGCCAGCAGCCCAACTAGCGGACCCCTGAGATTCAATGAGCAGTTCTTC. V usage is TRBV5-1 and J usage is TRBJ2-1; 8 nucleotides match TRBD2. CDR1 is SGHRS, CDR2 YFSETQ, per germline. The CDR3 sequence is 17 residues long. Germline trimming cut 4 bases from V and 6 bases from J; bases unmatched to any gene: 15.

This chain joins TRBV15 and TRBJ2-2; 7 bases line up with TRBD2. The CDR3 spans 17 residues. Germline loops: CDR1 LNHNV, CDR2 YYDKDF (reference sequence). The junction had 8 bases not matched to a gene; V was cut back by 3 bases and J by 1 base. CDR3 sequence: CATSSQPGGRNTGELFF. The CDR3 DNA reads TGTGCCACCAGCAGCCAGCCGGGGGGACGGAACACCGGGGAGCTGTTTTTT.

The table lists this clone with a few counts. This chain uses TRBV27 with TRBJ2-7, with D maybe TRBD1 (6 bases). Germline V CDR1 and CDR2: MNHEY, SMNVEV (reference sequence). V dropped 6 bases and J dropped 2 bases, with 14 bases sitting between them. This CDR3 region has 14 residues. This CDR3 reads CASSTLQGTYEQYF. CDR3 bases: TGTGCCAGCAGCACCCTCCAGGGGACCTACGAGCAGTACTTC.